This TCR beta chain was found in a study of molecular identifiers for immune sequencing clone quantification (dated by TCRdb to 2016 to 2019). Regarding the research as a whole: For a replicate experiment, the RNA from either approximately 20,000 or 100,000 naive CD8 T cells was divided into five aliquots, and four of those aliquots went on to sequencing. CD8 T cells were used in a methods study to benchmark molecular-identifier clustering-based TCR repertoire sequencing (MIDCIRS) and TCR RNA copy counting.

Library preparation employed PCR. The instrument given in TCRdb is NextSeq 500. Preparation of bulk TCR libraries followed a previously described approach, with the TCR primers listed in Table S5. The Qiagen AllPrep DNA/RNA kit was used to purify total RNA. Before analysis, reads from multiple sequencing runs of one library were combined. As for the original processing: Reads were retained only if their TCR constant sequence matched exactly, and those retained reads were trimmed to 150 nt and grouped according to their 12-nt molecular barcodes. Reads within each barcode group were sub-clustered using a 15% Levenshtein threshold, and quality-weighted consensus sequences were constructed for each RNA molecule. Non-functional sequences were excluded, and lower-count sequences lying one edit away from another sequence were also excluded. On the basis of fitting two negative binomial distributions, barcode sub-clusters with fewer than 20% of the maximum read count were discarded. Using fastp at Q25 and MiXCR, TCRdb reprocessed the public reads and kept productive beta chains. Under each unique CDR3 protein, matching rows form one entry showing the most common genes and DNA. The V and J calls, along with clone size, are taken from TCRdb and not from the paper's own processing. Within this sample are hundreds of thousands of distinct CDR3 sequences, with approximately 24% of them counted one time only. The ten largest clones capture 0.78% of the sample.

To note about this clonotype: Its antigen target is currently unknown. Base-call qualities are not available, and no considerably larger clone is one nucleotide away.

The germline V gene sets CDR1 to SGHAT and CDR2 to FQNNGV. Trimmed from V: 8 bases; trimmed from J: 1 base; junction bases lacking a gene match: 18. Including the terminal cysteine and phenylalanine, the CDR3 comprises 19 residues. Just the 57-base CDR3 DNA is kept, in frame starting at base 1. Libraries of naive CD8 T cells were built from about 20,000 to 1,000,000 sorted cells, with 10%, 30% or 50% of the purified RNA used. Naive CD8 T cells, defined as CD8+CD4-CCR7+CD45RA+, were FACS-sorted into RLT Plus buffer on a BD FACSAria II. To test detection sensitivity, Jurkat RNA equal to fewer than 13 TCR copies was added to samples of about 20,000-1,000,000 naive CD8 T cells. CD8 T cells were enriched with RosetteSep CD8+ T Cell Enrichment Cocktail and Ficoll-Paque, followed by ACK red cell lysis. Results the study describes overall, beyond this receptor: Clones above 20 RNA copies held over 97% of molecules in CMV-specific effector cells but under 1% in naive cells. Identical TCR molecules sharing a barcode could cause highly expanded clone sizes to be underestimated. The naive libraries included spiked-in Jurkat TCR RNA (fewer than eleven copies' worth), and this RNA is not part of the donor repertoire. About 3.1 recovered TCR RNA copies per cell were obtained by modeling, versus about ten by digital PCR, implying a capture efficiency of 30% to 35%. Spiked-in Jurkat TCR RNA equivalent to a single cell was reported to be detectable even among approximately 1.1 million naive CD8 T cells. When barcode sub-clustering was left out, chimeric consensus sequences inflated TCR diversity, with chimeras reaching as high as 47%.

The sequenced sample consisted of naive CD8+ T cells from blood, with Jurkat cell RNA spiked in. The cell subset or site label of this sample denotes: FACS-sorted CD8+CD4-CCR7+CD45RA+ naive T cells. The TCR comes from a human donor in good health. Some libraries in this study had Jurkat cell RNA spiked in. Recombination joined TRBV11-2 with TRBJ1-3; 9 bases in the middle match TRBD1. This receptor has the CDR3 CASRPSPGTGRDSGNTIYF. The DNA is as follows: TGTGCCAGCCGCCCCAGTCCCGGGACAGGGAGGGATTCTGGAAACACCATATATTTT.